Only a few counts were recorded for the clone carrying this T cell receptor (beta chain). Its antigen is as yet unknown. Next came a second PCR, run for about 6 to 12 cycles, which used a sample-barcoded 5' primer along with a J-beta primer mix. In TCRdb, the 5' RACE reads were re-called with MiXCR into one record per CDR3 protein. The sample lists approximately 1,700,000 distinct CDR3 sequences; roughly two fifths were seen once. The data were obtained in a study of blood T cells in healthy people across ages. Background on the study: Researchers report that template switching captured about one barcoded beta molecule per two T cells. Study-wide findings and caveats: Unsorted PBMCs blocked a conclusive comparison of naive and antigen-experienced cells.

V lost 4 bases to trimming and J lost 3 bases; unmatched junction nucleotides: 9. The CDR3 covers 16 residues. Extraction yielded at least 5 micrograms of total RNA per sample. The rearrangement joins TRBV12-3 or TRBV12-4 to TRBJ2-7; 10 nucleotides agree with TRBD1. Material: blood. The TCR was taken from a human donor in good health. The CDR3 region has the DNA TGTGCCAGCAGTTCCATTGGGACAGGGGTATTCTACGAGCAGTACTTC. Protein sequence: CASSSIGTGVFYEQYF.